This T cell receptor beta chain was sequenced for a study of shared clonotypes between healthy human individuals. Notes on the study in general: Naive CD4 clonotypes overlapped across a handful of donors at around 4.8%.

Deep level was the assay's run setting. Each cell subset's genomic DNA was divided evenly among several immunoSEQ plates. Each sorted subset replicate got 200 ng genomic DNA, about 33,000 genomes. Using immunoSEQ multiplex PCR, the repertoire was profiled, and TCRdb retains in-frame clones only, with some absent. This table holds 400,000 or so clones, roughly 96% found once. V lost 1 base and J lost 2, with 8 bases in between. The CDR3 extends over 14 amino acids. Looked up from germline, CDR1 is SGHTA and CDR2 is FQGNSA. Comments on this clone: Its cognate antigen is unknown.

J is TRBJ2-5 and V is TRBV7-2, with D possibly matching TRBD2 (5 bases). This clonotype was obtained from a man aged 30 to 39 in good health. Sequencing was carried out using memory CD8+ T cells sorted from blood. Subset indicated: CD45RO+ cells pooled with CCR7-negative TemRA cells. The CDR3 DNA reads TGTGCCAGCAGCTTAGTCCCGGGACAAGAGACCCAGTACTTC. Translating gives CASSLVPGQETQYF.